These T cell receptor beta chains were read from a single sample in a study of T cell changes during pregnancy in multiple sclerosis. Produced via immunoSEQ multiplex PCR; TCRdb's table is partial and in-frame only. The data show more than 35,000 clones, with around 90% seen just once and 5.5% to 6% held by the top ten. The sequenced sample was CD8+ T cells from peripheral blood mononuclear cells, obtained after pregnancy. All receptors come from a female donor in good health, enrolled as a control in a pregnancy study. Both conserved end residues are part of each CDR3. D genes are given only for firm matches. Some rows mark clone size as missing; the rest say once, few, many or name a class of expanded clone.

D	V	size	J	DNA	CDR3
-	TRBV9	-	TRBJ2-2	TGTGCCAGCAGCGCTACGGGAACCGGGGAGCTGTTTTTT	CASSATGTGELFF
-	TRBV16	-	TRBJ2-7	TGTGCCAGCAGCGGAGGGACAGCGGGCTACGAGCAGTACTTC	CASSGGTAGYEQYF
-	TRBV7-2	-	TRBJ2-6	TGTGCCAGCAACACCGGACACAACTCTGGGGCCAACGTCCTGACTTTC	CASNTGHNSGANVLTF
TRBD1	TRBV5-4	once	TRBJ1-2	TGTGCCAGCAGCTCCTGGACAGGGAACTATGGCTACACCTTC	CASSSWTGNYGYTF
TRBD1	TRBV6-5	-	TRBJ1-6	TGTGCCAGCAGCCGCAAAACAGGGGTGAATTCACCCCTCCACTTT	CASSRKTGVNSPLHF
TRBD1	TRBV6-5	-	TRBJ2-1	TGTGCCACTTCGGACAGGTACAATGAGCAGTTCTTC	CATSDRYNEQFF
-	TRBV7-9	-	TRBJ2-1	TGTGCCAGCAGCTTAGGGCTAGTTCAGGAGCAGTTCTTC	CASSLGLVQEQFF
-	TRBV28	-	TRBJ1-5	TGTGCCAGCAGTTTCTGGAGGGGTATTAGCAATCAGCCCCAGCATTTT	CASSFWRGISNQPQHF
-	TRBV6-5	-	TRBJ1-3	TGTGCCAGCAGCCCCTCCCCAGGAGGAAACACCATATATTTT	CASSPSPGGNTIYF
-	TRBV30	-	TRBJ2-2	TGTGCCTGGAGTCTTTATACCGGGGAGCTGTTTTTT	CAWSLYTGELFF
TRBD1	TRBV7-9	-	TRBJ2-7	TGTGCCAGCAGCTTTGGGACAGAGCAGTCCTACGAGCAGTACTTC	CASSFGTEQSYEQYF
TRBD1	TRBV28	-	TRBJ1-3	TGTGCCAGCAGCACAGGGGTTTTAAGCTCTGGAAACACCATATATTTT	CASSTGVLSSGNTIYF
-	TRBV28	-	TRBJ2-5	TGTGCCAGCAGAGAGGTCCAAGAGACCCAGTACTTC	CASREVQETQYF
-	TRBV7-9	-	TRBJ1-4	TGTGCCAGCAGCTTAGTTTCGGATGAAAAACTGTTTTTT	CASSLVSDEKLFF
TRBD2	TRBV4-3	-	TRBJ2-5	TGCGCCAGCAGCCAAGCTAGCGGGGGACCAGAGACCCAGTACTTC	CASSQASGGPETQYF
-	TRBV9	-	TRBJ1-2	TGTGCCAGCCTATCGGAGGGTGGCTACACCTTC	CASLSEGGYTF
-	TRBV11-2	-	TRBJ2-3	TGTGCCAGCAGCTCAAGCTTCACAGATACGCAGTATTTT	CASSSSFTDTQYF
TRBD1	TRBV15	-	TRBJ2-5	TGTGCCACCAGCGTTCGCCCCGGGACAGCACAAGAGACCCAGTACTTC	CATSVRPGTAQETQYF
TRBD2	TRBV7-6	-	TRBJ2-1	TGTGCCAGCAGCTTTAGCAATCCTAGCGGGGGGCCTTACAATGAGCAGTTCTTC	CASSFSNPSGGPYNEQFF
-	TRBV14	once	TRBJ1-2	TGTGCCAGCAGCCCAGGGAAGCGGGACGGCTACACCTTC	CASSPGKRDGYTF
TRBD1	TRBV7-9	-	TRBJ1-2	TGTGCCAGCAGCTTAGCGCGGACAGGCCATGGCTACACCTTC	CASSLARTGHGYTF
TRBD1	TRBV28	once	TRBJ2-7	TGTGCCAGCAACCCGACAGGGGCGTTTTACGAGCAGTACTTC	CASNPTGAFYEQYF
-	TRBV7-9	-	TRBJ1-1	TGTGCCAGCAGCTCCCGAAGCTCCCCTGAAGCTTTCTTT	CASSSRSSPEAFF
TRBD1	TRBV5-5	-	TRBJ1-5	TGTGCCAGCAGCTTGGACAGGGGGCTAAATCAGCCCCAGCATTTT	CASSLDRGLNQPQHF
-	TRBV5-8	-	TRBJ1-1	TGTGCCAGCATTACCCCCACGACAGTTCGGACTGAAGCTTTCTTT	CASITPTTVRTEAFF
TRBD2	TRBV6-6	-	TRBJ2-1	TGTGCCAGCAGCCCTCCTCTAGCGGGGGCCTACAATGAGCAGTTCTTC	CASSPPLAGAYNEQFF
-	TRBV7-2	-	TRBJ1-1	TGTGCCAGCAGCTTCAGAGGCGAGTCAGGGGAAGCTTTCTTT	CASSFRGESGEAFF
-	TRBV11-2	-	TRBJ2-3	TGTGCCAGCAGCTTAGACGACGACGCGGTAGATACGCAGTATTTT	CASSLDDDAVDTQYF
-	TRBV6-5	-	TRBJ1-1	TGTGCCAGCAGTTACGCCAGTGCGAACACTGAAGCTTTCTTT	CASSYASANTEAFF
TRBD1	TRBV18	-	TRBJ2-1	TGTGCCAGCTCACCCACCCCCCTTGGGGCCTATTCCGGGACAGAAGGCGATGAGCAGTTCTTC	CASSPTPLGAYSGTEGDEQFF
TRBD1	TRBV6-6	-	TRBJ2-7	TGTGCCAGCAGTCCCCCTACAGGGGCCTACGAGCAGTACTTC	CASSPPTGAYEQYF
-	TRBV15	-	TRBJ2-3	TGTGCCACCAGCACGGACAGCACGAACACAGATACGCAGTATTTT	CATSTDSTNTDTQYF
-	TRBV30	few	TRBJ1-1	TGTGCCTTAATTCCCGAGTCGGACACTGAAGCTTTCTTT	CALIPESDTEAFF
-	TRBV4-2	-	TRBJ2-7	TGTGCCAGCAGCCAATTCCCCGGCCTAGTTATATACGAGCAGTACTTC	CASSQFPGLVIYEQYF
-	TRBV7-9	-	TRBJ2-7	TGTGCCAGCAGCTTAAGGGGTATGGGTCCCTACGAGCAGTACTTC	CASSLRGMGPYEQYF
TRBD1	TRBV2	medium-sized	TRBJ1-6	TGTGCCAGCAGTGAATCCCGGGACAGGGGCCATTCACCCCTCCACTTT	CASSESRDRGHSPLHF
-	TRBV6-5	-	TRBJ2-5	TGTGCCAGCAGTCATGCGTTCGAGGAGTACTTC	CASSHAFEEYF
-	TRBV29-1	-	TRBJ1-2	TGCAGCGTTGAACCTCGAACAGCTAACTATGGCTACACCTTC	CSVEPRTANYGYTF
TRBD1	TRBV27	-	TRBJ1-6	TGTGCCAGCAGTTTAACAGGGGGCTCAAGTTCACCCCTCCACTTT	CASSLTGGSSSPLHF
TRBD1	TRBV7-9	once	TRBJ2-3	TGTGCCAGCAGCGGCCTAGGGGGCGCAGATACGCAGTATTTT	CASSGLGGADTQYF
-	TRBV5-4	few	TRBJ2-7	TGTGCCAGCAGCACCCGGGGGATCTACGAGCAGTACTTC	CASSTRGIYEQYF
-	TRBV7-9	-	TRBJ2-7	TGTGCCAGCAGCTCTCAAATCCAGGGCAACGAGCAGTACTTC	CASSSQIQGNEQYF
-	TRBV27	-	TRBJ1-5	TGTGCCAGCAGTCTCTTGAGCAATCAGCCCCAGCATTTT	CASSLLSNQPQHF
TRBD2	TRBV27	-	TRBJ2-1	TGTGCCAGCAGTTTATCGACTCTAGCGGGGGCTAATGAGCAGTTCTTC	CASSLSTLAGANEQFF
-	TRBV29-1	-	TRBJ2-7	TGCAGCGTTGAAGCCCCCGACAGCTCCTACGAGCAGTACTTC	CSVEAPDSSYEQYF
-	TRBV30	-	TRBJ2-5	TGTGCCTGGATTAAAGTTTCGCCAGGGACCCAGTACTTC	CAWIKVSPGTQYF
TRBD1	TRBV7-3	-	TRBJ2-1	TGTGCCAGCAGCTTAACCGGGACAGGGAATGAGCAGTTCTTC	CASSLTGTGNEQFF